The source of this T cell receptor (beta chain) is a study of healthy donors' naive CD4 and CD8 T cells. For this clonotype: No antigen is known for it. An end of the junction differs from the germline gene, which may be a read error.

TCR libraries were built from roughly 0.5 ug of total RNA by linear amplification. In TCRdb, the reads were re-called with MiXCR into one record per CDR3 protein. The data hold roughly 200,000 distinct CDR3 sequences, with around 70% observed a single time. Findings and caveats of the study: A reported CD4+/CD8+ bias affected most V and J genes in naive cells.

The TCR comes from a pool of human donors in good health; the sample pools cells from several healthy donors. The sequenced material came from naive CD4+ and CD8+ T cells sorted from blood, pooled from several donors.

The CDR3 region has the DNA TGTGCCAGCAGCCAAGATGGAGGTTATCAGCCCCAGCATTTT. Translated, it gives CASSQDGGYQPQHF. This chain connects TRBV4-3 to TRBJ1-5; no reliable D call. Germline CDR1 and CDR2: LGHNA and YSLEER. The CDR3 covers 14 residues.